The 27 T cell receptor beta chains listed next were all sequenced from one sample in a study of cytomegalovirus exposure and HLA in healthy donors. The PCR employed 60 Vbeta primers together with 13 Jbeta primers. Sequencing used immunoSEQ multiplex PCR; TCRdb keeps in-frame clones, though not all of them. The sample carries some 100,000 clones, roughly 71% recorded once. The sample consisted of PBMCs. The receptors shown here come from a man between 50 and 59 years old in good health and CMV-seronegative.

This clone was seen a single time. V and J are TRBV27 and TRBJ1-5; D is undetermined. Germline CDR1 MNHEY, CDR2 SMNVEV (reference sequence). V was cut by 8 bases and J by 4 bases, with 18 bases left in between. CDR3 length: 15 residues. CDR3 in DNA: TGTGCCAGCGGTCAGGTATTAGGGAGAAATCAGCCCCAGCATTTT. It translates to CASGQVLGRNQPQHF.

This clone was seen a few times. The CDR3 region has the DNA TGTGCCAGCAGCTTAATTTCGGACACTGAAGCTTTCTTT. Translated, it gives CASSLISDTEAFF. The rearrangement joins TRBV7-9 to TRBJ1-1; D gene ambiguous. From germline, CDR1 is SEHNR and CDR2 FQNEAQ (reference sequence). CDR3 length equals 13 residues. V gave up 2 bases and J gave up 3 bases, with 7 bases separating them. The whole variable domain, remainder taken from reference TRBV7-9 and TRBJ1-1, is DTGVSQNPRHKITKRGQNVTFRCDPISEHNRLYWYRQTLGQGPEFLTYFQNEAQLEKSRLLSDRFSAERPKGSFSTLEIQRTEQGDSAMYLCASSLISDTEAFFGQGTRLTVV.

The V call is TRBV13, the J call TRBJ1-4; 7 bases match TRBD1. The length of the CDR3 is 13 residues. The trim removed 3 bases at V and 14 bases at J, leaving 9 bases unmatched. Germline V gene lookup returns CDR1 PRHDT and CDR2 FYEKMQ (reference sequence). The CDR3 region has the DNA TGTGCCAGCAGCTTGGCAGGGGGAAATAGGCTGTTTTTT. Translation: CASSLAGGNRLFF.

There are a few counts of this clone. V gene TRBV4-3 combines with J gene TRBJ2-3; D not certain. The CDR3 has 14 residues. CDR1 and CDR2 (germline): LGHNA, YSLEER. V lost 6 bases and J 0 bases, leaving 10 bases between the germline ends. CDR3 protein: CASSQIPSTDTQYF. CDR3 DNA sequence: TGCGCCAGCAGTCAGATCCCCAGCACAGATACGCAGTATTTT.

The rearrangement joins TRBV28 to TRBJ1-2; tentatively, D is TRBD1 (5 bases). The germline V gene encodes CDR1 MDHEN and CDR2 SYDVKM. V shed 5 bases and J shed 4 bases, with 14 bases lying between them. The CDR3 has 14 amino acids. CDR3 nucleotides: TGTGCCAGCAGTGAACGCGGGACGGCCTATGGCTACACCTTC. Protein sequence: CASSERGTAYGYTF.

The chain links TRBV30 to TRBJ1-2; D may be TRBD1 (6 bases). Looked up from germline, CDR1 is GTSNPN and CDR2 is SVGIG (reference sequence). V lost 2 bases and J 6 bases, leaving 19 bases between the germline ends. The CDR3 has 15 residues. CDR3 in amino acids: CAWSYLTRGPHGYTF. The CDR3 region has the DNA TGTGCCTGGAGTTATCTCACCAGGGGTCCACATGGCTACACCTTC. Together with reference TRBV30 and TRBJ1-2, the CDR3 gives the full variable domain: SQTIHQWPATLVQPVGSPLSLECTVEGTSNPNLYWYRQAAGRGLQLLFYSVGIGQISSEVPQNLSASRPQDRQFILSSKKLLLSDSGFYLCAWSYLTRGPHGYTFGSGTRLTVV.

The chain is built from TRBV9 and TRBJ2-3; 8 positions agree with TRBD1. The germline V gene has CDR1 SGDLS and CDR2 YYNGEE. Germline trimming cut 3 bases from V and 0 bases from J; bases unmatched to any gene: 15. This CDR3 is 19 amino acids long. CDR3 bases: TGTGCCAGCAGCGGCTCCGGGACAGGACTACTAGGTAGCACAGATACGCAGTATTTT. Translating it yields CASSGSGTGLLGSTDTQYF.

The gene calls are TRBV27 and TRBJ2-3; 12 bases align to TRBD2. Per germline, CDR1 MNHEY and CDR2 SMNVEV (reference sequence). This CDR3 is built from 19 residues. V lost 8 bases, J lost 2 bases, and 17 bases stayed unmatched. CDR3: CASSFTRASGRDHTDTQYF. The CDR3 DNA reads TGTGCCAGCTCTTTTACCAGGGCTAGCGGGAGGGACCACACAGATACGCAGTATTTT.

The CDR3 is CASSLNTGGSTEAFF. The CDR3 DNA reads TGTGCCAGCAGCTTAAATACAGGGGGTAGTACTGAAGCTTTCTTT. The gene calls are TRBV7-9 and TRBJ1-1; the match to TRBD1 covers 8 bases. The germline V gene encodes CDR1 SEHNR and CDR2 FQNEAQ (reference sequence). This CDR3 comprises 15 residues. J was trimmed by 5 bases and V by 2 bases; bases with no gene match: 7.

This chain uses TRBV6-5 with TRBJ1-1, with D unclear. The CDR3 is 15 amino acids. Per germline, CDR1 MNHEY and CDR2 SVGAGI. V was cut by 4 bases and J by 6 bases, with 18 bases left in between. The CDR3 here is CASSSQVGVGAEAFF. In nucleotides, the CDR3 is TGTGCCAGCAGTTCTCAAGTCGGGGTGGGTGCTGAAGCTTTCTTT.

The sample holds a few counts of this clone. The chain links TRBV6-5 to TRBJ2-7; 9 positions match TRBD2. The V segment lost 7 bases and the J segment 5 bases; nucleotides outside the gene matches: 3. The CDR3 extends over 12 amino acids. Germline assignment: CDR1 MNHEY and CDR2 SVGAGI. The CDR3 sequence: CASKTSGNEQYF. CDR3 DNA: TGTGCCAGCAAGACTAGCGGAAACGAGCAGTACTTC.

Worth noting for this clone: The identical CDR3 is also encoded by other nucleotide sequences in the sample. The V gene is TRBV30, the J gene TRBJ2-7, with TRBD1 as a possible D gene (5 bases). The V end was cut by 2 bases, the J end by 3 bases, with 8 bases between. The germline gives CDR1 GTSNPN, CDR2 SVGIG (reference sequence). CDR3 length: 12 residues. CDR3 residues: CAWSLTDYEQYF. CDR3 nucleotide sequence: TGTGCCTGGAGTTTGACAGACTACGAGCAGTACTTC.

The CDR3 loop is CASSPGTSGRSGYEQYF. For the CDR3, the DNA is TGTGCCAGCAGCCCTGGGACTAGCGGGAGGAGTGGGTACGAGCAGTACTTC. The chain has TRBV7-2 and TRBJ2-7; 15 bases line up with TRBD2. This CDR3 is built from 17 residues. Germline trimming cut 5 bases from V and 4 bases from J; bases unmatched to any gene: 9. Per germline, CDR1 SGHTA and CDR2 FQGNSA.

The rearrangement links TRBV10-2 to TRBJ2-1; D gene uncertain. V shed 6 bases and J shed 5 bases, with 11 bases lying between them. Germline assignment: CDR1 WSHSY and CDR2 SAAADI. This CDR3 spans 13 amino acids. The CDR3 bases are TGCGCCAGCAGCCTTCTGGCGGACAATGAGCAGTTCTTC. Its protein is CASSLLADNEQFF.

V usage is TRBV7-8 and J usage is TRBJ2-4; 7 nucleotides line up with TRBD2. V dropped 0 bases and J dropped 0; count of bases not matched to a gene: 11. The CDR3 loop spans 19 amino acids. Germline V gene sequence: CDR1 SGHVS, CDR2 FQNEAQ. CDR3 DNA: TGTGCCAGCAGCTTAGCAAAGCTAGCGGACCTATTAGCCAAAAACATTCAGTACTTC. Amino acids: CASSLAKLADLLAKNIQYF.

The chain combines TRBV13 with TRBJ1-1; no firm D call. Trimming took 8 bases from V and 2 from J, leaving 12 bases between them. In germline, CDR1 is PRHDT, CDR2 FYEKMQ (reference sequence). This CDR3 is built from 13 residues. The CDR3 coding sequence is TGTGCCAGCCTTGGACGGGGAAACACTGAAGCTTTCTTT. It specifies CASLGRGNTEAFF.

DNA of the CDR3: TGTGCCAGCAGCCAAGATCTACAGGATCGCTACACCTTC. This translates into CASSQDLQDRYTF. V gene TRBV14 combines with J gene TRBJ1-2; weak D call: TRBD1 (5 bases). Per the germline V gene, CDR1 is SGHDN and CDR2 is FVKESK. This CDR3 comprises 13 residues. V lost 0 bases, J lost 9 bases, and 11 bases lay in between.

The sample holds a few counts of this clone. The chain has TRBV30 and TRBJ1-4, with unresolved D. V lost 3 bases and J 7 bases, leaving 12 bases between the germline ends. CDR1 GTSNPN and CDR2 SVGIG come from the germline V gene (reference sequence). The CDR3 loop spans 13 amino acids. CDR3 sequence (DNA): TGTGCCTGGAGAGCATCCGGTCCTGAAAAACTGTTTTTT. Translating it yields CAWRASGPEKLFF.

This clone has more than one count but fewer than ten. The chain links TRBV19 to TRBJ1-2; D is ambiguous. The CDR3 loop spans 13 amino acids. The germline V gene has CDR1 LNHDA and CDR2 SQIVND (reference sequence). The germline V and J ends were trimmed by 3 bases and 7 bases, with 12 bases remaining between them. The CDR3 sequence is CASSMVQDGGYTF. For the CDR3, the DNA is TGTGCCAGTAGTATGGTCCAGGATGGTGGCTACACCTTC.

This chain joins TRBV6-6 and TRBJ1-5; possible D gene TRBD1, 6 bases. The CDR3 contains 16 residues. Trimming removed 8 bases at V and 0 bases at J, with 17 bases between. Looked up from germline, CDR1 is MNHNY and CDR2 is SVGAGI (reference sequence). The CDR3 sequence: CASASGQRASNQPQHF. The CDR3 DNA is TGTGCCAGCGCCTCGGGACAACGTGCTAGCAATCAGCCCCAGCATTTT.

This rearrangement joins TRBV30 to TRBJ1-2, with 7 nucleotides matching TRBD1. Losses at the gene ends were 1 base for V and 7 bases for J; bases not matched to a gene: 12. Per the germline V gene, CDR1 is GTSNPN and CDR2 is SVGIG (reference sequence). The CDR3 sequence is 15 residues long. Here the CDR3 reads CAWSGFGQGVIGYTF. The CDR3 DNA sequence: TGTGCCTGGAGTGGATTCGGGCAGGGGGTAATTGGCTACACCTTC.

This clone was observed a single time. The chain uses TRBV6-1 and TRBJ1-3; 7 bases align to TRBD1. The CDR3 consists of 17 residues. The germline CDR1 and CDR2 sequences are MNHNS and SASEGT. V lost 1 base to trimming and J lost 4 bases; unmatched junction nucleotides: 10. Written as DNA, the CDR3 is TGTGCCAGCAGTGAAGATGTAACAGGGGCGTCGGGAAACACCATATATTTT. Its protein product is CASSEDVTGASGNTIYF.

The V gene is TRBV30, the J gene TRBJ2-7, with D perhaps TRBD2 (7 bases). V was shortened by 5 bases and J by 6 bases, with 14 bases between the two germline ends. Germline V gene lookup returns CDR1 GTSNPN and CDR2 SVGIG (reference sequence). The CDR3 is made up of 12 amino acids. The CDR3 here is CAWGRGGPEQYF. As DNA, the CDR3 is TGTGCCTGGGGCAGGGGAGGGCCCGAGCAGTACTTC.

The table lists this clone with a count of one. The rearrangement links TRBV6-5 to TRBJ2-1; 7 bases map to TRBD2. V lost 4 bases to trimming and J lost 4 bases; unmatched junction nucleotides: 7. The CDR3 is 15 amino acids. CDR1 and CDR2 (germline): MNHEY, SVGAGI. The CDR3 DNA reads as TGTGCCAGCAGTTCTCCTAGCGGCTATTACAATGAGCAGTTCTTC. This encodes CASSSPSGYYNEQFF.

This clone was observed a few times. V usage is TRBV21-1 and J usage is TRBJ1-1; TRBD1, the D gene given by the table, was not confirmed from the DNA. TRBV21-1 is deemed a pseudogene. The CDR3 has 15 residues. In DNA, the CDR3 is TGTGCCAGCAGCAAAGAACCAGGGAAGGACACTGAAGCTTTCTTT. Residues: CASSKEPGKDTEAFF.

J is TRBJ2-2 and V is TRBV5-4; maybe TRBD2 (5 bases). The V end was cut by 8 bases, the J end by 6 bases, with 17 bases between. There are 14 residues in the CDR3. Germline-derived CDR1 and CDR2 are SGHNT and YYREEE (reference sequence). The CDR3 spells CASQITGVAGELFF. In nucleotides, the CDR3 is TGTGCCAGTCAAATAACCGGGGTTGCCGGGGAGCTGTTTTTT. The full variable domain, completed using reference TRBV5-4 and TRBJ2-2, is ETGVTQSPTHLIKTRGQQVTLRCSSQSGHNTVSWYQQALGQGPQFIFQYYREEENGRGNFPPRFSGLQFPNYSSELNVNALELDDSALYLCASQITGVAGELFFGEGSRLTVL.

The V call is TRBV7-2, the J call TRBJ2-5, with D perhaps matching TRBD1 (6 bases). Germline-derived CDR1 and CDR2 are SGHTA and FQGNSA. With 0 bases removed from V and 4 bases from J, the gap between germline ends came to 12 bases. The CDR3 loop spans 15 amino acids. The CDR3 DNA reads TGTGCCAGCAGCTTAGCGGGGGCCGCCTTAGAGACCCAGTACTTC. Its protein is CASSLAGAALETQYF.